These 21 T cell receptor beta chains share one sample of origin, sequenced in a study of cytomegalovirus exposure and HLA in healthy donors. A multiplex PCR was run with 60 Vbeta primers and 13 Jbeta primers. Using immunoSEQ multiplex PCR, the repertoire was profiled, and TCRdb retains in-frame clones only, with some absent. In the table there are some 84,000 clones, 55% to 70% of which are singletons. Sequenced material: PBMCs. Receptors were obtained from a woman in her 40s in good health and CMV-seropositive.

The V call is TRBV7-3, the J call TRBJ2-7; 7 positions agree with TRBD1. The CDR3 extends over 14 amino acids. Germline V gene data show CDR1 as SGHTA and CDR2 as FQGTGA. Trimming cost V 3 bases and J 4 bases; bases outside gene matches: 6. As DNA, the CDR3 is TGTGCCAGCAGCTTGACCGGGACAGAATACGAGCAGTACTTC. As protein: CASSLTGTEYEQYF.

The J gene is TRBJ1-2, the V gene TRBV27; the D gene is possibly TRBD1 (5 bases). CDR1 is MNHEY, CDR2 SMNVEV, per germline (reference sequence). CDR3 length equals 12 residues. V was cut by 2 bases and J by 6 bases, with 7 bases left in between. The DNA of the CDR3 is TGTGCCAGCAGTTTAAAGGGGAATGGCTACACCTTC. Translating it yields CASSLKGNGYTF.

The genes are TRBV7-8 and TRBJ1-3; D perhaps matches TRBD1 (6 bases). V lost 7 bases to trimming and J lost 0 bases, with 19 bases between them. Germline V gives CDR1 SGHVS, CDR2 FQNEAQ. This CDR3 has 17 residues. The CDR3, as DNA: TGTGCCAGCACCGAACACGACAGGACATACTCTGGAAACACCATATATTTT. Protein product: CASTEHDRTYSGNTIYF.

The chain carries TRBV6-5 and TRBJ1-1; D gene ambiguous. This CDR3 is 13 amino acids long. Trimming removed 4 bases from V and 7 bases from J, with 13 bases in between. In germline, CDR1 is MNHEY, CDR2 SVGAGI. CDR3 sequence: CASSSTFRVEAFF. DNA of the CDR3: TGTGCCAGCAGTTCTACCTTTCGGGTTGAAGCTTTCTTT.

V and J are TRBV19 and TRBJ2-7; D may be TRBD1 (6 bases). The CDR3 loop spans 14 amino acids. V lost 0 bases, J lost 5 bases, and 11 bases lay in between. Germline V CDR1 and CDR2: LNHDA, SQIVND (reference sequence). CDR3 sequence: CASSIDLRGNEQYF. The CDR3 DNA reads TGTGCCAGTAGTATAGATCTCAGGGGCAACGAGCAGTACTTC.

There are a few counts of this clone. The chain has TRBV5-5 and TRBJ1-4; a possible D gene is TRBD1 (5 bases). Germline CDR1 is SGHKS and CDR2 is YYEKEE (reference sequence). V was shortened by 0 bases and J by 5 bases, with 11 bases between the two germline ends. The CDR3 loop spans 15 amino acids. DNA for the CDR3: TGTGCCAGCAGCTTGGCCAGGGTACAGAATGAAAAACTGTTTTTT. This codes for CASSLARVQNEKLFF. The variable domain in full, completed from reference TRBV5-5 and TRBJ1-4, reads DAGVTQSPTHLIKTRGQQVTLRCSPISGHKSVSWYQQVLGQGPQFIFQYYEKEERGRGNFPDRFSARQFPNYSSELNVNALLLGDSALYLCASSLARVQNEKLFFGSGTQLSVL.

The chain couples TRBV11-3 to TRBJ2-1, with D possibly TRBD2 on 5 matching bases. The V gene lost 5 bases and the J gene lost 8 bases, with 16 bases spanning the gap. CDR3 length: 14 residues. Germline values: CDR1 SGHNT, CDR2 YENEEA. In DNA form, the CDR3 reads TGTGCCAGCAGCCTCCCGGGGAGCGCGGATGAGCAGTTCTTC. This codes for CASSLPGSADEQFF.

This clone showed up just a few times. The rearrangement joins TRBV28 to TRBJ1-5; TRBD1 matches 9 bases. The ends lost 5 bases at V and 6 bases at J; junction bases unmatched: 11. The CDR3 extends over 16 amino acids. Germline CDR1 MDHEN, CDR2 SYDVKM. The CDR3, as DNA: TGTGCCAGCAGTGTTAATACAGGGGGCGCGAGTCAGCCCCAGCATTTT. This codes for CASSVNTGGASQPQHF.

This clone was seen only a few times. The V and J genes are TRBV30 and TRBJ1-5, with 9 bases lining up with TRBD1. CDR1 is GTSNPN, CDR2 SVGIG, per germline (reference sequence). The trim removed 4 bases at V and 4 bases at J, leaving 8 bases unmatched. CDR3 length: 15 amino acids. The CDR3 bases are TGTGCCTGGAAGGTCGGGACAGGGTGGAATCAGCCCCAGCATTTT. It specifies CAWKVGTGWNQPQHF.

In its sample, this clone was seen many times. The chain uses TRBV5-4 and TRBJ1-1, with 7 bases fitting TRBD1. Germline-derived CDR1 and CDR2 are SGHNT and YYREEE (reference sequence). V dropped 4 bases and J dropped 4; count of bases not matched to a gene: 4. This CDR3 comprises 13 residues. The CDR3 DNA sequence: TGTGCCAGCAGCATTGACAGGGCCACTGAAGCTTTCTTT. As protein: CASSIDRATEAFF.

The chain links TRBV7-2 to TRBJ2-5, with TRBD2 matching over 8 bases. The CDR3 sequence is 14 residues long. Germline values: CDR1 SGHTA, CDR2 FQGNSA. The ends lost 5 bases at V and 1 base at J; junction bases unmatched: 3. The CDR3 nucleotides read TGTGCCAGCAGCCCGGGGGGGGGCCAAGAGACCCAGTACTTC. It codes for CASSPGGGQETQYF. Looking up the rest from reference TRBV7-2 and TRBJ2-5 gives the full variable domain: GAGVSQSPSNKVTEKGKDVELRCDPISGHTALYWYRQSLGQGLEFLIYFQGNSAPDKSGLPSDRFSAERTGGSVSTLTIQRTQQEDSAVYLCASSPGGGQETQYFGPGTRLLVL.

The chain recombines TRBV25-1 with TRBJ2-7; maybe TRBD2 (5 bases). The CDR3 covers 11 residues. Trimming took 3 bases from V and 12 from J, leaving 12 bases between them. Per the germline V gene, CDR1 is MGHDK and CDR2 is SYGVNS. The CDR3 DNA is TGTGCCAGCAGTGACCCTCCGGGGTGGTACTTC. It codes for CASSDPPGWYF.

V and J are TRBV6-5 and TRBJ1-4; 9 bases line up with TRBD1. The length of the CDR3 is 13 residues. Unmatched junction bases numbered 6, after V lost 4 bases and J lost 12 bases. Looked up from germline, CDR1 is MNHEY and CDR2 is SVGAGI. The CDR3 nucleotides are TGTGCCAGCAGTTTCTCAAACAGGGGGCAACTGTTTTTT. Translation: CASSFSNRGQLFF.

The rearrangement uses TRBV2 and TRBJ2-5, with a weak D call TRBD2 (5 bases). There are 15 residues in the CDR3. In germline, CDR1 is SNHLY, CDR2 FYNNEI. Trimming cost V 5 bases and J 1 base, with 14 bases left between them. The CDR3 here is CASSPKRTGQETQYF. Written as DNA, the CDR3 is TGTGCCAGCAGTCCAAAAAGGACTGGCCAAGAGACCCAGTACTTC.

This clone was seen a few times. The chain combines TRBV2 with TRBJ2-7, with 7 positions matching TRBD2. V shed 2 bases and J 5 bases; nucleotides not matched to a gene: 18. The CDR3 consists of 18 residues. Germline assignment: CDR1 SNHLY and CDR2 FYNNEI. In nucleotides, the CDR3 is TGTGCCAGCAGTGAACGTCTTATTAGCGGGCCCGGCGGTAACGAGCAGTACTTC. It yields the protein CASSERLISGPGGNEQYF.

The chain employs TRBV7-2 and TRBJ2-7; 12 bases line up with TRBD2. Germline V CDR1 and CDR2: SGHTA, FQGNSA. V gave up 5 bases and J gave up 3 bases; unmatched junction bases: 5. This CDR3 has 15 amino acids. The CDR3 loop is CASSPRTSGIYEQYF. The CDR3 nucleotides read TGTGCCAGCAGCCCTCGGACTAGCGGGATCTACGAGCAGTACTTC.

This clone was seen a few times. As DNA, the CDR3 is TGTGCCACCAGCAGAGATCGGTTTCAAGGAGGGCCTGAAGCTTTCTTT. Amino acid sequence: CATSRDRFQGGPEAFF. The V call is TRBV15, the J call TRBJ1-1; D call uncertain. Germline V gives CDR1 LNHNV, CDR2 YYDKDF (reference sequence). Trimming cost V 0 bases and J 6 bases, with 17 bases left between them. The CDR3 has 16 amino acids.

The chain employs TRBV29-1 and TRBJ1-1; 12 bases match TRBD1. Trimming cost V 6 bases and J 11 bases; bases outside gene matches: 13. This CDR3 contains 14 residues. The germline CDR1 and CDR2 sequences are SQVTM and ANQGSEA. CDR3 nucleotides: TGCAGCGTCACGAGAGGCCGGGACAGGGGGCTTGCTTTCTTT. Translated: CSVTRGRDRGLAFF.

The genes are TRBV7-2 and TRBJ1-4; no clear D gene. CDR1 is SGHTA, CDR2 FQGNSA, per germline. CDR3 length: 13 residues. V was clipped by 5 bases and J by 7 bases, with 11 bases between them. This CDR3 reads CASSRNRGEKLFF. As DNA, the CDR3 is TGTGCCAGCAGCAGGAACCGGGGTGAAAAACTGTTTTTT.

The chain has TRBV29-1 and TRBJ2-5; 7 nucleotides line up with TRBD2. The J call may be in error: the DNA end matches TRBJ2-7 better. From germline, CDR1 is SQVTM and CDR2 ANQGSEA. This CDR3 has 14 residues. The CDR3 DNA reads as TGCAGCGTTCGGAGTGGCGGGAGATCCTACGAGCAGTACTTC. Translating gives CSVRSGGRSYEQYF.

The chain is built from TRBV28 and TRBJ2-1; D call uncertain. V lost 2 bases, J lost 10 bases, and 9 bases lay in between. The CDR3 runs 12 residues. CDR1 and CDR2 from the germline V gene are MDHEN and SYDVKM. The CDR3 loop is CASSLKLLEQFF. Here the CDR3 DNA reads TGTGCCAGCAGTTTAAAACTACTGGAGCAGTTCTTC.